This T cell receptor (beta chain) was identified during a study of OX40 agonist ivuxolimab in advanced cancers. Across the whole study: In this cohort, patients received ivuxolimab, an agonistic anti-OX40 (CD134) antibody.

Some clones are missing from TCRdb's copy, which holds only in-frame ones; the method was immunoSEQ multiplex PCR. The sample shows about 17,000 clones, around 87% of them seen only once. Trimming left V 4 bases short and J 0 bases short, with 10 bases between. Germline assignment: CDR1 MRHNA and CDR2 SNTAGT. The CDR3 length is 15 residues. The chain joins TRBV6-4 to TRBJ2-1; D gene ambiguous. The TCR originated in an adult with an advanced solid tumor such as melanoma, head and neck, liver or kidney cancer. Sequences were derived from CD4+ or CD8+ T cells sorted from blood, sampled in a trial of the OX40 agonist ivuxolimab. The CDR3 DNA reads TGTGCCAGCAGTGCCGTCGAGAGCTCCTACAATGAGCAGTTCTTC. This translates into CASSAVESSYNEQFF.